This T cell receptor (beta chain) stems from a study of identical twins. This CDR3 is built from 19 residues. Losses at the gene ends were 0 bases for V and 5 bases for J; bases not matched to a gene: 10. The V gene's germline CDR1 is LGHNA and CDR2 YSLEER. In its sample, this clonotype was seen a few times. TCRdb re-called the 5' RACE reads through MiXCR, storing one row per CDR3 protein. The sample contains 450,000 or so distinct CDR3 sequences, over 12% of which appear only once. The sample also formed part of further work on yellow fever vaccine responses in identical twins.

The TCR was taken from a woman under 30 in good health. Sequences were obtained from CD4+ T cells sorted from blood. This sequence joins TRBV4-3 and TRBJ2-3; 14 positions agree with TRBD2. CDR3: CASSQDQFGLAGGRDTQYF. CDR3 coding DNA: TGCGCCAGCAGCCAAGATCAGTTTGGACTAGCGGGAGGAAGAGATACGCAGTATTTT.